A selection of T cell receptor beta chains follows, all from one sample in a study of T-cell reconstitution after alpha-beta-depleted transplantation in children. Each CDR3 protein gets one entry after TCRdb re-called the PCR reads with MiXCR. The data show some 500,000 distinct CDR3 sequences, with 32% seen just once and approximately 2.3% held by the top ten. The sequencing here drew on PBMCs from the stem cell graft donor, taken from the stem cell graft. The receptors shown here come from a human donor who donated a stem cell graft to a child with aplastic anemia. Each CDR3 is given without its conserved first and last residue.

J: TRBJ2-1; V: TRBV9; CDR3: ASSARLAGSAWEQF
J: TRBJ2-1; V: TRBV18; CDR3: ASSPRLAGSYNEQF
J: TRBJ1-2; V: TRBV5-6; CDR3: ASSLGPLGYT
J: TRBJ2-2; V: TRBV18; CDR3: ASSPQPARDTGELF
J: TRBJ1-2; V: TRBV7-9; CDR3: ASSDQTDNYGYT
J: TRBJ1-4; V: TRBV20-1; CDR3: SAPSPDRGIRGEKLF
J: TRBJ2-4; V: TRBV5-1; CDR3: ASSVDRGLNIQY
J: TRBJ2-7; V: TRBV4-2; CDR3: ASSEGDILY
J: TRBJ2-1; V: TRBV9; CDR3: ASSLTGRVTYNEQF
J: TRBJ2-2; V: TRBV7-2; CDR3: ASSPGPGVNTGELF
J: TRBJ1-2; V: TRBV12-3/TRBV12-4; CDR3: ASGIYGYT
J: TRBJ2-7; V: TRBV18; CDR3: ASSYGTGLRSEQY
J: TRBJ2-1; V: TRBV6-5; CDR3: ASSYRTGQGSNEQF
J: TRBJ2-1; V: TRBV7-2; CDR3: ASSSTGTANNEQF